The sequence of this TCR beta chain was determined in a study of shared clonotypes between healthy human individuals. Overall study results and limits: The donor pool, a small one, limited the genetic and exposure-history diversity represented.

To note about this clone: Antigen: not known.

Trimming removed 3 bases at V and 3 bases at J, with 9 bases between. The germline V gene has CDR1 SGDLS and CDR2 YYNGEE. This CDR3 has 14 amino acids. The authors ran the assay at deep level. Unsorted PBMC DNA sequencing spanned ten immunoSEQ deep assay plates. Clones were sequenced by immunoSEQ multiplex PCR, and TCRdb holds only the in-frame ones, with some missing. The sample shows around 510,000 clones, just over 75% of them seen only once. Some 100 million PBMCs went into genomic DNA for unsorted samples. The chain has TRBV9 and TRBJ2-2, with D uncertain. What was sequenced was PBMCs. The source is a woman aged 40 to 50 in good health. Some clones in this sample may be carry-over from other donors' samples. CDR3 coding DNA: TGTGCCAGCAGCGCCCCCACGTACACCGGGGAGCTGTTTTTT. It translates to CASSAPTYTGELFF.